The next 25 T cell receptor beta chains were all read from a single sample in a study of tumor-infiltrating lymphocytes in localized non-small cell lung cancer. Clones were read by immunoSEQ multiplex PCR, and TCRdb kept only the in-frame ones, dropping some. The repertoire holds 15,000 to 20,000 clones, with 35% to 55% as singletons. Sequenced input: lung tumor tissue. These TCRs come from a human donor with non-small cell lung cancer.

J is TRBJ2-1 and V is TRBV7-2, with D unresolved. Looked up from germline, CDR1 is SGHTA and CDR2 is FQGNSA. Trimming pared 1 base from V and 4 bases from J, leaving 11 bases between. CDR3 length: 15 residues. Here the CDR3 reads CASSLGSGSYNEQFF. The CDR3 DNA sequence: TGTGCCAGCAGCTTAGGTTCTGGTAGTTACAATGAGCAGTTCTTC. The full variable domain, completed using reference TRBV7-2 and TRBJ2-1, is GAGVSQSPSNKVTEKGKDVELRCDPISGHTALYWYRQSLGQGLEFLIYFQGNSAPDKSGLPSDRFSAERTGGSVSTLTIQRTQQEDSAVYLCASSLGSGSYNEQFFGPGTRLTVL.

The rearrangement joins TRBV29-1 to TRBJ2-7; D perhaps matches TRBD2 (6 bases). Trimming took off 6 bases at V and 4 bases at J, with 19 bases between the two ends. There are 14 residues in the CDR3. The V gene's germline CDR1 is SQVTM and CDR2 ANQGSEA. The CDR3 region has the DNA TGCAGCGTCACCCGGGACTCGGAGGGGTACGAGCAGTACTTC. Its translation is CSVTRDSEGYEQYF.

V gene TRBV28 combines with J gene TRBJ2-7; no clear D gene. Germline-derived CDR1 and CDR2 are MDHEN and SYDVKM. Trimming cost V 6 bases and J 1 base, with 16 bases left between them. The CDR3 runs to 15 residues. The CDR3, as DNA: TGTGCCAGCAGCCCGATGGGCAGCCTATCCTACGAGCAGTACTTC. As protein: CASSPMGSLSYEQYF.

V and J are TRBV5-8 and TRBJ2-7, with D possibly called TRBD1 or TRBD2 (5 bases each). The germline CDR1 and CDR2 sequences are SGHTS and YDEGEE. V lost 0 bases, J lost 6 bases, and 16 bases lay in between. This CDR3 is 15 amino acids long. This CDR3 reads CASSLVTLRGREQYF. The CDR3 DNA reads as TGTGCCAGCAGCTTGGTAACCCTACGGGGACGCGAGCAGTACTTC.

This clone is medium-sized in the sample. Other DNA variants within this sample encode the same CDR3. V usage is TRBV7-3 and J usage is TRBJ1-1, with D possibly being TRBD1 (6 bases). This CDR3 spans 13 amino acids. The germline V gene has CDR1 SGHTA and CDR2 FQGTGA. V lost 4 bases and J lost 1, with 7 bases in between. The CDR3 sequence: CASSSTGNTEAFF. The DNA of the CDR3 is TGTGCCAGCAGCTCGACAGGGAACACTGAAGCTTTCTTT.

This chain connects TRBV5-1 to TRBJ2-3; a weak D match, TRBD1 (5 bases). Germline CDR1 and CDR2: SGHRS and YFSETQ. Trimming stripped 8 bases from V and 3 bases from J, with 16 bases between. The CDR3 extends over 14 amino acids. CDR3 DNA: TGCGCCAGTGGGGCCGTGCTGGATACAGATACGCAGTATTTT. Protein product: CASGAVLDTDTQYF.

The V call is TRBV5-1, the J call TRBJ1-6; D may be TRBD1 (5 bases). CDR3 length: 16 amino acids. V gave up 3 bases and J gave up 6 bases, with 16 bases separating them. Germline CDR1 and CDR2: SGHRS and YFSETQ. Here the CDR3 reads CASSWNLDSLNSPLHF. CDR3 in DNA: TGCGCCAGCAGCTGGAACCTCGACAGCCTTAATTCACCCCTCCACTTT.

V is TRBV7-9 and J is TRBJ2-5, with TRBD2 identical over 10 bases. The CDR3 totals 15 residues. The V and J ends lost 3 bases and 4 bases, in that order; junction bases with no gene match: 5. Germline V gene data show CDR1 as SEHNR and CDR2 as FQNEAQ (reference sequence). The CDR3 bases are TGTGCCAGCAGCTTTATACTAGCGGGGACAGAGACCCAGTACTTC. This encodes CASSFILAGTETQYF.

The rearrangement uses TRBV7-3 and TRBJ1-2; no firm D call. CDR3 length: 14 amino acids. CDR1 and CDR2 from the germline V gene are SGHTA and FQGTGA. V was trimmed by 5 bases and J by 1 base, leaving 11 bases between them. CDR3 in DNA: TGTGCCAGCAGCACCACCGGGAATAACTATGGCTACACCTTC. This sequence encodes CASSTTGNNYGYTF.

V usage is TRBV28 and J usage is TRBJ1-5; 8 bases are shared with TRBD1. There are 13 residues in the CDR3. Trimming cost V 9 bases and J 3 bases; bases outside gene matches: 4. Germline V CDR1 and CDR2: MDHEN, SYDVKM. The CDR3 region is CASGTGINQPQHF. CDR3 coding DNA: TGTGCCAGTGGGACAGGAATCAATCAGCCCCAGCATTTT.

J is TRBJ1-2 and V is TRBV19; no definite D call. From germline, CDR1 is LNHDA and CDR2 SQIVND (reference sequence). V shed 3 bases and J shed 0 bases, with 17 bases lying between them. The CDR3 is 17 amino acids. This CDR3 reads CASSMVFWGAANYGYTF. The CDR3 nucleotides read TGTGCCAGTAGTATGGTCTTTTGGGGAGCCGCTAACTATGGCTACACCTTC.

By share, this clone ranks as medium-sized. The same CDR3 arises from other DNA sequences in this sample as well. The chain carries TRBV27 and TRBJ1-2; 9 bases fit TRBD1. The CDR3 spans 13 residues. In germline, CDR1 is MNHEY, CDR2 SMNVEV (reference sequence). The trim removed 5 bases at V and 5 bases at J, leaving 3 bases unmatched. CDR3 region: CASSLGTGYGYTF. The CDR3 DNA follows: TGTGCCAGCAGTCTCGGGACAGGGTATGGCTACACCTTC.

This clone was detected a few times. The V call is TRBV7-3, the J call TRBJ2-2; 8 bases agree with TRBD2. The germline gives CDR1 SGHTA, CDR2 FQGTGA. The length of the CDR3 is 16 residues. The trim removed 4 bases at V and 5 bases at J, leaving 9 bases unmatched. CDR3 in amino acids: CASSSGLVVGTGELFF. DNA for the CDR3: TGTGCCAGCAGCTCGGGACTAGTTGTGGGGACCGGGGAGCTGTTTTTT. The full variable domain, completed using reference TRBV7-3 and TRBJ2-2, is GAGVSQTPSNKVTEKGKYVELRCDPISGHTALYWYRQSLGQGPEFLIYFQGTGAADDSGLPNDRFFAVRPEGSVSTLKIQRTERGDSAVYLCASSSGLVVGTGELFFGEGSRLTVL.

CDR3 residues: CASSLSRQGYSNQPQHF. Written as DNA, the CDR3 is TGTGCCAGTAGCCTATCTCGACAGGGGTATAGCAATCAGCCCCAGCATTTT. The rearrangement joins TRBV19 to TRBJ1-5, with 8 bases that match TRBD1. Germline CDR1 reads LNHDA; CDR2 reads SQIVND (reference sequence). CDR3 length: 17 amino acids. The ends lost 6 bases at V and 0 bases at J; junction bases unmatched: 10.

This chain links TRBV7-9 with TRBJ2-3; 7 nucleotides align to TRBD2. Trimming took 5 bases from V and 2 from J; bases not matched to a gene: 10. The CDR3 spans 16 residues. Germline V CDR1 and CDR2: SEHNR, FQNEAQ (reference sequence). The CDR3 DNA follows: TGTGCCAGCAGCACGGGACTAACCCCCCCCACAGATACGCAGTATTTT. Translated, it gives CASSTGLTPPTDTQYF.

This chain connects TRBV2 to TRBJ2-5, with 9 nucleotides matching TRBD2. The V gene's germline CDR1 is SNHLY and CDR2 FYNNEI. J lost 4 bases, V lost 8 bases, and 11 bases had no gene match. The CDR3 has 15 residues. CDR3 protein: CASGASGVEGETQYF. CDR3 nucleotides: TGTGCCAGCGGGGCTAGCGGGGTTGAGGGAGAGACCCAGTACTTC. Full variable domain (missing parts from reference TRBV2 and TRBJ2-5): EPEVTQTPSHQVTQMGQEVILRCVPISNHLYFYWYRQILGQKVEFLVSFYNNEISEKSEIFDDQFSVERPDGSNFTLKIRSTKLEDSAMYFCASGASGVEGETQYFGPGTRLLVL.

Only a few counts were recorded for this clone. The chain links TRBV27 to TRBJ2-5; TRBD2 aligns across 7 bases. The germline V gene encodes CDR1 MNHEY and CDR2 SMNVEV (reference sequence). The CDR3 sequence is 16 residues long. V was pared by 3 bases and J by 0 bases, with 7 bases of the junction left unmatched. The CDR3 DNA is TGTGCCAGCAGTTTTAGCGGGCGAGGGGACCAAGAGACCCAGTACTTC. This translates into CASSFSGRGDQETQYF.

CDR3 sequence (DNA): TGTGCCAGCGGAAAGACAGGGTTGGGTCATCAGTTCTTC. This encodes CASGKTGLGHQFF. The rearrangement joins TRBV27 to TRBJ2-1; TRBD1 agrees at 7 bases. This CDR3 comprises 13 residues. The germline gives CDR1 MNHEY, CDR2 SMNVEV (reference sequence). J gave up 13 bases and V 8 bases, and 14 bases lay outside the gene matches.

CDR3 sequence reads: CASSHQGWTNEKLFF. The CDR3 DNA reads TGTGCCAGCAGCCATCAAGGGTGGACGAATGAAAAACTGTTTTTT. This sequence joins TRBV7-8 and TRBJ1-4; no definite D call. V lost 5 bases and J 5 bases, leaving 15 bases between the germline ends. The CDR3 runs to 15 residues. Germline V lookup: CDR1 SGHVS, CDR2 FQNEAQ.

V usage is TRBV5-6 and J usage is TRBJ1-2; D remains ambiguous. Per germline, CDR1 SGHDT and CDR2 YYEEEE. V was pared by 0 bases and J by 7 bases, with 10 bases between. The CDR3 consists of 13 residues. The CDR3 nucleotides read TGTGCCAGCAGCTTGGAAGCAGCGAGTGGCTACACCTTC. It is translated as CASSLEAASGYTF.

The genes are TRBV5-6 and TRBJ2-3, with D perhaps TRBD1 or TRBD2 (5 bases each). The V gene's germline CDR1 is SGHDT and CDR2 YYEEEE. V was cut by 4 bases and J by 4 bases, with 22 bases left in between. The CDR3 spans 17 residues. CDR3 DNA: TGTGCCAGCAGCCTAGACCCCGCACGAGGGGCGGCAGATACGCAGTATTTT. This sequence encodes CASSLDPARGAADTQYF.

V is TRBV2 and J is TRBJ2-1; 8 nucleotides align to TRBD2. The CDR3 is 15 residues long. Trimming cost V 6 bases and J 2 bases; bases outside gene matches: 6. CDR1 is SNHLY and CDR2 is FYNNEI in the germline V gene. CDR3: CASRPRTSPYNEQFF. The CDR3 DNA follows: TGTGCCAGCAGACCTAGGACTAGCCCCTACAATGAGCAGTTCTTC. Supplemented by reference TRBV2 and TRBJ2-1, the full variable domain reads EPEVTQTPSHQVTQMGQEVILRCVPISNHLYFYWYRQILGQKVEFLVSFYNNEISEKSEIFDDQFSVERPDGSNFTLKIRSTKLEDSAMYFCASRPRTSPYNEQFFGPGTRLTVL.

This CDR3 reads CASSRGGGQNEQFF. In DNA, the CDR3 is TGTGCCAGCAGCCGGGGGGGCGGACAAAATGAGCAGTTCTTC. The rearrangement links TRBV7-2 to TRBJ2-1; 8 positions agree with TRBD2. In germline, CDR1 is SGHTA, CDR2 FQGNSA. V was clipped by 5 bases and J by 7 bases; unmatched bases: 7. CDR3 size: 14 residues.

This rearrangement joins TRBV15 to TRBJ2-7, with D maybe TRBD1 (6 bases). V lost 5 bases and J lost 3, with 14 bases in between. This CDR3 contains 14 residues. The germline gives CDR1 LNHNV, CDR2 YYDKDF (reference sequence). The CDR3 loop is CATSQDRGIYEQYF. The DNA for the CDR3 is TGTGCCACCAGCCAGGACAGAGGGATCTACGAGCAGTACTTC. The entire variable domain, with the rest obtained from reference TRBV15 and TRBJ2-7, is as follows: DAMVIQNPRYQVTQFGKPVTLSCSQTLNHNVMYWYQQKSSQAPKLLFHYYDKDFNNEADTPDNFQSRRPNTSFCFLDIRSPGLGDTAMYLCATSQDRGIYEQYFGPGTRLTVT.

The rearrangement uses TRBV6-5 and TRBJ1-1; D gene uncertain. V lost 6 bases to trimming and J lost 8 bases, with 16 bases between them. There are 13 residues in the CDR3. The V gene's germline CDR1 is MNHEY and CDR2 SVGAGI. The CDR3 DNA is TGTGCCAGCAGCCATGGACCCAATTCAGAAGCTTTCTTT. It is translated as CASSHGPNSEAFF.